This TCR beta chain is from a study of neurological immune-mediated disorders. This clonotype has at least ten counts. V lost 4 bases and J 6 bases, leaving 23 bases between the germline ends. The germline gives CDR1 MGHDK, CDR2 SYGVNS. The CDR3 is 17 residues long. In TCRdb, the 5' RACE reads were re-called with MiXCR into one record per CDR3 protein. In the table there are roughly 16,000 distinct CDR3 sequences, approximately 9.1% of which are singletons. The sample consisted of CD8+ T cells from blood. The rearrangement joins TRBV25-1 to TRBJ2-3; D may be TRBD1 (6 bases). This clonotype originated in a man aged 45 to 65 in good health. CDR3 amino acids: CASSGLRGRSLIDTQYF. CDR3 DNA sequence: TGTGCCAGCAGTGGGCTCAGGGGAAGGTCGTTAATTGATACGCAGTATTTT. The variable domain in full, with the rest retrieved from reference TRBV25-1 and TRBJ2-3, is EADIYQTPRYLVIGTGKKITLECSQTMGHDKMYWYQQDPGMELHLIHYSYGVNSTEKGDLSSESTVSRIRTEHFPLTLESARPSHTSQYLCASSGLRGRSLIDTQYFGPGTRLTVL.